The sequence of this T cell receptor (beta chain) was determined in a study of T cells in Graves' hyperthyroidism and ophthalmopathy. As for the study in general: Blood from the periphery was taken at initial diagnosis, before any treatment.

The CDR3 runs to 14 residues. After removal of 4 bases from V and 7 bases from J, the junction contained 9 bases not matched to a gene. Germline CDR1 MNHNS, CDR2 SASEGT. Patients with ophthalmopathy all had a Clinical Activity Score of at least 3, a NOSPECS grade of at least 4 and duration under 3 months. Fresh peripheral blood, approximately 10 ml, yielded the PBMCs. General study points: Most expanded thyroid clonotypes above 0.001 also appeared in blood.

It was RNA transcripts that yielded the amplified TCR beta CDR3 regions. Primed by the HTBI set, a first-round RT-PCR was run on the TCR CDR3. Each CDR3 protein is one row after TCRdb ran MiXCR on the multiplex PCR reads. The sample shows 500,000 to 650,000 distinct CDR3 sequences, about 20% of them seen only once. This clonotype was found a few times. The antigen remains undetermined. Sample: blood. V is TRBV6-1 and J is TRBJ1-2, with 7 bases lining up with TRBD1. The TCR comes from a man in his forties with Graves' ophthalmopathy. CDR3 sequence reads: CASSAIDRAGGYTF. In nucleotides, the CDR3 is TGTGCCAGCAGTGCCATAGACAGGGCGGGTGGCTACACCTTC.